This T cell receptor (beta chain) stems from a study of OX40 agonist ivuxolimab in advanced cancers. TCRdb's copy holds only in-frame clones and misses some; the assay was immunoSEQ multiplex PCR. The sample records tens of thousands of clones, around 90% being singletons. V lost 6 bases, J lost 2 bases, and 9 bases stayed unmatched. The CDR3 totals 16 residues. Germline V gene sequence: CDR1 SEHNR, CDR2 FQNEAQ (reference sequence). The chain couples TRBV7-9 to TRBJ2-1; 8 nucleotides line up with TRBD2. Material: CD4+ or CD8+ T cells sorted from blood, obtained in a trial of the OX40 agonist ivuxolimab. The sequence was obtained from an adult with an advanced solid tumor such as melanoma, head and neck, liver or kidney cancer. The CDR3 spells CASRALGGGPYNEQFF. CDR3 bases: TGTGCCAGCAGGGCCCTCGGCGGGGGGCCCTACAATGAGCAGTTCTTC.